Listed here is a single T cell receptor (beta chain). The antigen is undetermined. With 60 Vbeta and 13 Jbeta primers, the PCR was carried out. Method: immunoSEQ multiplex PCR; TCRdb's copy keeps in-frame clones and lacks some. Seen here are about 64,000 clones, roughly 66% observed once, and the top ten hold more than 2.5%. Trimming pared 1 base from V and 9 bases from J, leaving 16 bases between. Germline V gene data show CDR1 as MGHRA and CDR2 as YSYEKL. The CDR3 is made up of 14 amino acids. The data were taken from a study of cytomegalovirus exposure and HLA in healthy donors. Study observations and caveats: Researchers reportedly found TCR beta sequences accurately predicted most subjects' HLA-A and HLA-B alleles. TCR beta V segments were, for the most part, productive about 87% or about 30% of the time in an earlier analysis. Later on, an analysis tied over 15,000 TCR beta sequences to HLA alleles at 0.05 false discovery rate.

The receptor was isolated from a woman between 45 and 65 years old in good health and CMV-seronegative. This chain joins TRBV4-1 and TRBJ2-7; weak D call: TRBD2 (6 bases). Input material: PBMCs. The CDR3 protein is CASSQAGVMGGQYF. The CDR3 bases are TGCGCCAGCAGCCAAGCCGGGGTCATGGGGGGGCAGTACTTC.